This T cell receptor (beta chain) was identified in a study of vaccination and CD4 T cells after COVID-19. The Oncomine TCR Beta short-read assay was applied to DNA of cultured CD4+ T cells. Each CDR3 protein gets one entry after TCRdb re-called the PCR reads with MiXCR. The profile shows roughly 20,000 distinct CDR3 sequences, roughly 50% of them singletons. V gave up 5 bases and J gave up 1 base, with 14 bases separating them. The germline gives CDR1 SEHNR, CDR2 FQNEAQ (reference sequence). The CDR3 totals 15 residues. For this clonotype: The antigen is not known.

The treatment: approximately 11-day PBMC culture with coronavirus spike peptide pools or control peptides (ViraFEST assay). Once peptide pools had expanded antigen-specific T cells, ViraFEST sequenced TCRs. After being plated at fewer than 2.5 million per well, PBMCs were cultured with about 10 IU/ml IL-2 and 10 ug/ml peptide pools. CD4+ T cells were isolated by negative selection after 10 days of culture. The rearrangement links TRBV7-9 to TRBJ1-1, with D unclear. The receptor was isolated from a human donor who had recovered from COVID-19. The source was CD4+ T cells from blood, cultured in vitro, collected after SARS-CoV-2 vaccination. CDR3 protein: CASSLFPAGNTEAFF. DNA for the CDR3: TGTGCCAGCAGCCTGTTTCCCGCAGGGAACACTGAAGCTTTCTTT.